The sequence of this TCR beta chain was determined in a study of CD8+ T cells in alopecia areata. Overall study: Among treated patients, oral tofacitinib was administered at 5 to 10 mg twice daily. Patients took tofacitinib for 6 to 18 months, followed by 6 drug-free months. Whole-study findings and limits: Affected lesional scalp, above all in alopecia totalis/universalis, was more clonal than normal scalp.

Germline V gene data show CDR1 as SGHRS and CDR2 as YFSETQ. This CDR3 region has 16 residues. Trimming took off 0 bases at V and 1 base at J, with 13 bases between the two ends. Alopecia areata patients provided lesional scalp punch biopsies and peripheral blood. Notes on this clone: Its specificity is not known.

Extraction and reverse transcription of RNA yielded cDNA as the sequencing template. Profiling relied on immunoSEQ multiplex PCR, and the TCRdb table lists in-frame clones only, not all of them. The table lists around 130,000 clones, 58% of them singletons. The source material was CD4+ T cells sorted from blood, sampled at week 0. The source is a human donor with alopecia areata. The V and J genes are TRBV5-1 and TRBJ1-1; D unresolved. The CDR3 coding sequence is TGCGCCAGCAGCTTGGCCGGCCAGGCGACGAACACTGAAGCTTTCTTT. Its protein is CASSLAGQATNTEAFF.